This entry lists 6 T cell receptor beta chains sequenced from one sample in a study of cytomegalovirus exposure and HLA in healthy donors. In the PCR, 60 Vbeta and 13 Jbeta primers were used. The data were produced by immunoSEQ multiplex PCR, yet TCRdb's version contains in-frame clones alone and is incomplete. The table has 150,000 to 200,000 clones, around 80% seen once. The sequenced sample consisted of PBMCs. The receptors come from a woman in her 30s in good health and CMV-seropositive.

V and J are TRBV6-1 and TRBJ2-5, with D maybe TRBD2 (5 bases). The V end lost 9 bases, the J end lost 7 bases, and 15 bases lay between the germline ends. This CDR3 has 12 amino acids. Germline lookup yields CDR1 MNHNS and CDR2 SASEGT. Here the CDR3 reads CASKTLGATQYF. The DNA of the CDR3 is TGTGCCAGTAAGACCCTGGGAGCGACCCAGTACTTC.

The chain uses TRBV7-8 and TRBJ2-5; weak D call: TRBD2 (6 bases). CDR3 size: 15 residues. The V end was cut by 1 base, the J end by 2 bases, with 11 bases between. Germline values: CDR1 SGHVS, CDR2 FQNEAQ. CDR3 residues: CASSLDLAYQETQYF. The CDR3 DNA is TGTGCCAGCAGCTTAGACCTAGCGTATCAAGAGACCCAGTACTTC.

This chain uses TRBV6-5 with TRBJ2-4, with 7 bases fitting TRBD2. Germline V gives CDR1 MNHEY, CDR2 SVGAGI. The trim removed 9 bases at V and 1 base at J, leaving 9 bases unmatched. The CDR3 is 15 residues long. The CDR3 region is CASRPSGFAKNIQYF. The CDR3 DNA is TGTGCCAGTCGCCCTAGCGGCTTCGCCAAAAACATTCAGTACTTC.

The chain uses TRBV6-6 and TRBJ1-1; D call uncertain. V dropped 0 bases and J dropped 11 bases, with 19 bases sitting between them. The CDR3 totals 15 residues. CDR1 and CDR2 (germline): MNHNY, SVGAGI (reference sequence). The chain's CDR3 is CASSYSRGGEEWAFF. In nucleotides, the CDR3 is TGTGCCAGCAGTTACTCGAGAGGCGGGGAGGAGTGGGCTTTCTTT.

This clone turned up a few times. The chain carries TRBV19 and TRBJ2-3, with TRBD2 as a possible D gene (6 bases). Trimming took 6 bases from V and 0 from J, leaving 16 bases between them. Germline V gene lookup returns CDR1 LNHDA and CDR2 SQIVND (reference sequence). The CDR3 totals 16 residues. CDR3 protein: CASRSQLGLSTDTQYF. CDR3 sequence (DNA): TGTGCCAGTAGGAGCCAGTTGGGACTGAGCACAGATACGCAGTATTTT.

The J gene is TRBJ2-7, the V gene TRBV9, with a weak D call TRBD1 (6 bases). This CDR3 is 15 amino acids long. Trimming pared 3 bases from V and 3 bases from J, leaving 16 bases between. The germline gives CDR1 SGDLS, CDR2 YYNGEE. The CDR3 reads CASSGPTGGFYEQYF. CDR3 bases: TGTGCCAGCAGCGGCCCCACTGGGGGCTTCTACGAGCAGTACTTC. Combining the CDR3 with reference TRBV9 and TRBJ2-7 gives the whole variable domain DSGVTQTPKHLITATGQRVTLRCSPRSGDLSVYWYQQSLDQGLQFLIQYYNGEERAKGNILERFSAQQFPDLHSELNLSSLELGDSALYFCASSGPTGGFYEQYFGPGTRLTVT.